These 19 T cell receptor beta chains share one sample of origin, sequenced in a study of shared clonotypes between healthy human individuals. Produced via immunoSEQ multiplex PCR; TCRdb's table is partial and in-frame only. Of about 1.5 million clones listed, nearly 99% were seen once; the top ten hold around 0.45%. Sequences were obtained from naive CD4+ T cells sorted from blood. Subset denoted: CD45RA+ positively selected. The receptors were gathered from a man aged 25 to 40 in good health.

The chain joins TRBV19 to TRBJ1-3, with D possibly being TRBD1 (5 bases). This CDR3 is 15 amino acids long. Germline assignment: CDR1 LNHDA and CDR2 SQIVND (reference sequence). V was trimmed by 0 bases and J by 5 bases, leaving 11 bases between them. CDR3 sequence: CASSIDGDGRNTIYF. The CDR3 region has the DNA TGTGCCAGTAGTATAGATGGGGACGGCCGAAACACCATATATTTT.

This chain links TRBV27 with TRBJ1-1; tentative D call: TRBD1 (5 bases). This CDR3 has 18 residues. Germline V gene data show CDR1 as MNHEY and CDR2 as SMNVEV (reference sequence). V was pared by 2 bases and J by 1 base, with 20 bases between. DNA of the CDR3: TGTGCCAGCAGTTTACGCCCGTCGCCCGGGAGGGGGAACACTGAAGCTTTCTTT. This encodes CASSLRPSPGRGNTEAFF.

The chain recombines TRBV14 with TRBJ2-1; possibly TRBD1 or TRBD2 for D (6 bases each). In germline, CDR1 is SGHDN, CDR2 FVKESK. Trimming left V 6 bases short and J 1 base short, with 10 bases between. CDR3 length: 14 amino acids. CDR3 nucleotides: TGTGCCAGCAGTGGGGGGCTGTCCTACAATGAGCAGTTCTTC. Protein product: CASSGGLSYNEQFF.

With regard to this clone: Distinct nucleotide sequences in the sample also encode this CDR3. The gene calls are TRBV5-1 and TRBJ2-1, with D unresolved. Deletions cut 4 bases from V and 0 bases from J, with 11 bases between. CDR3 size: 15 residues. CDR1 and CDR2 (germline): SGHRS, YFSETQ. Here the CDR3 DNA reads TGCGCCAGCAGCCTAACGGCAAGCTCCTACAATGAGCAGTTCTTC. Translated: CASSLTASSYNEQFF.

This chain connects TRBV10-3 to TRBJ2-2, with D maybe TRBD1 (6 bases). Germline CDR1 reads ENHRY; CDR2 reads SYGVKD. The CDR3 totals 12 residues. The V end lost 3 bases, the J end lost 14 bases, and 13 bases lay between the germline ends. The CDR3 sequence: CAISDSRDILFF. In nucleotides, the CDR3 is TGTGCCATCAGTGATTCTCGGGACATCCTGTTTTTT.

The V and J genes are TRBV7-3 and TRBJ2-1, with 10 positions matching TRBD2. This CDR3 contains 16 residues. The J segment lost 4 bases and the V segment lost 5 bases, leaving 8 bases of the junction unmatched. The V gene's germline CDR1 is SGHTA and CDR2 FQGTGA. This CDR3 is CASSPRRTSGYNEQFF. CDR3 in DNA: TGTGCCAGCAGCCCAAGGCGGACTAGCGGATACAATGAGCAGTTCTTC.

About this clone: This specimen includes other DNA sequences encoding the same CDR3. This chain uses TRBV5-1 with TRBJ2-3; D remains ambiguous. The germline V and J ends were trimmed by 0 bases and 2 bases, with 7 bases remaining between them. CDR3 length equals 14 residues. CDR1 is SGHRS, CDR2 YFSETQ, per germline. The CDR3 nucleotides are TGCGCCAGCAGCTTGGGGTCCCACACAGATACGCAGTATTTT. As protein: CASSLGSHTDTQYF.

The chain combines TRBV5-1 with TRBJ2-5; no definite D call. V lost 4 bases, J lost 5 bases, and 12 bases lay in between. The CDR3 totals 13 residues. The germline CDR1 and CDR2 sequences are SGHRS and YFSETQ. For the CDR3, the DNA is TGCGCCAGCAGCGCGACCCCGTCGGAGACCCAGTACTTC. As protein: CASSATPSETQYF.

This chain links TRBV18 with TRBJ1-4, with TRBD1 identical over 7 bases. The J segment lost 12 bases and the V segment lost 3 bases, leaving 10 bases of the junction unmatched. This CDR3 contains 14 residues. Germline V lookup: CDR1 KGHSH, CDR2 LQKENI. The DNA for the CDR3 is TGTGCCAGCTCACCGGCACCGGTCCAGGGGGAACTGTTTTTT. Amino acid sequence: CASSPAPVQGELFF.

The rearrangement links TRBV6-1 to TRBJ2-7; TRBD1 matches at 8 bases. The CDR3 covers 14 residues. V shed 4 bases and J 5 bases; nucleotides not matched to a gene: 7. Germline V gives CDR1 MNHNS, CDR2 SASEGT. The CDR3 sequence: CASSGMDRVNEQYF. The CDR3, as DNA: TGTGCCAGCAGTGGGATGGACAGGGTGAACGAGCAGTACTTC.

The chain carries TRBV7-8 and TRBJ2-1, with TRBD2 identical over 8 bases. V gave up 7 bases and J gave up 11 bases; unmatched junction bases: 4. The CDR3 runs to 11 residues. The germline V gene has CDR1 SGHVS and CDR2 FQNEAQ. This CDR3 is CASMSGSQQFF. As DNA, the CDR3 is TGTGCCAGCATGAGCGGGAGCCAGCAGTTCTTC.

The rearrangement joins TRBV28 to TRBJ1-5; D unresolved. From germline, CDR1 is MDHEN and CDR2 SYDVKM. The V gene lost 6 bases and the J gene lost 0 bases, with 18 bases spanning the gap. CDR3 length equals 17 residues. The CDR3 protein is CASSPWVGMGSNQPQHF. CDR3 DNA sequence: TGTGCCAGCAGCCCCTGGGTAGGGATGGGTAGCAATCAGCCCCAGCATTTT.

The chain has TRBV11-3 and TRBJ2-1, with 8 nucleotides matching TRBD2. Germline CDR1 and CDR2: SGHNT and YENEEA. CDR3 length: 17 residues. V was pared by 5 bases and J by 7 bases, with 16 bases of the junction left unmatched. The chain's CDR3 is CASSNILGGARQNEQFF. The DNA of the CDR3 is TGTGCCAGCAGCAATATCCTCGGGGGGGCCCGCCAGAATGAGCAGTTCTTC.

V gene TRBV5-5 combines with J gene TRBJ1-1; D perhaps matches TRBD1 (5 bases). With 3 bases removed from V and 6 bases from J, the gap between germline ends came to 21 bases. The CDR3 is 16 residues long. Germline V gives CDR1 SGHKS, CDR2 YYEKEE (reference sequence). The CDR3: CASSWAGADIRAEAFF. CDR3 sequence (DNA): TGTGCCAGCAGCTGGGCTGGGGCGGACATAAGGGCTGAAGCTTTCTTT. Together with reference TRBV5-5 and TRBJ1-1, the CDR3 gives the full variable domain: DAGVTQSPTHLIKTRGQQVTLRCSPISGHKSVSWYQQVLGQGPQFIFQYYEKEERGRGNFPDRFSARQFPNYSSELNVNALLLGDSALYLCASSWAGADIRAEAFFGQGTRLTVV.

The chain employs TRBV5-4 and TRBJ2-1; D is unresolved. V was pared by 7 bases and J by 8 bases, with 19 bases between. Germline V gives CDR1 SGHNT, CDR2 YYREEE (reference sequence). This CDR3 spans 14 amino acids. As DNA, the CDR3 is TGTGCCAGCCAGCCGACCCCACGAGGAGATGAGCAGTTCTTC. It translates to CASQPTPRGDEQFF. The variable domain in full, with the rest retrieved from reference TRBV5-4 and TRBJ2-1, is ETGVTQSPTHLIKTRGQQVTLRCSSQSGHNTVSWYQQALGQGPQFIFQYYREEENGRGNFPPRFSGLQFPNYSSELNVNALELDDSALYLCASQPTPRGDEQFFGPGTRLTVL.

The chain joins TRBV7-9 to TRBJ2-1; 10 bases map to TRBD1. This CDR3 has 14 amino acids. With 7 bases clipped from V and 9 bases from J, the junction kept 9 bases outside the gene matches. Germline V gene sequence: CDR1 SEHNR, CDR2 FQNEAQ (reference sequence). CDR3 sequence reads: CASTDWGTGVEQFF. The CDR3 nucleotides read TGTGCCAGCACGGATTGGGGGACAGGGGTTGAGCAGTTCTTC.

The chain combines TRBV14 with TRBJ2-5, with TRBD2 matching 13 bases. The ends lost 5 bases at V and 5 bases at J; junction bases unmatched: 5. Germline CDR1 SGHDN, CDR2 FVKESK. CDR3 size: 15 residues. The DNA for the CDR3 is TGTGCCAGCAGCGCCAGGGGACTAGCGGGGGAGACCCAGTACTTC. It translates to CASSARGLAGETQYF.

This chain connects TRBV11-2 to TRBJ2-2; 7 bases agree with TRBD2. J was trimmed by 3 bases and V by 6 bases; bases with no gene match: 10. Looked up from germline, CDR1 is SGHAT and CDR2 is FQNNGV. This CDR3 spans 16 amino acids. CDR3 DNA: TGTGCCAGCAGTCGGACGCGGGGGAGGGACACCGGGGAGCTGTTTTTT. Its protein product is CASSRTRGRDTGELFF.

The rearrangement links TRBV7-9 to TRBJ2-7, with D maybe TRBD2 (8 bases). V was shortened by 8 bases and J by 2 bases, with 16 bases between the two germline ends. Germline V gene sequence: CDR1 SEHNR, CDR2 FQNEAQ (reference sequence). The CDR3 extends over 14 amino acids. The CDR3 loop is CASCPGGGTYEQYF. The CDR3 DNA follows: TGTGCCAGCTGTCCGGGAGGGGGCACCTACGAGCAGTACTTC.